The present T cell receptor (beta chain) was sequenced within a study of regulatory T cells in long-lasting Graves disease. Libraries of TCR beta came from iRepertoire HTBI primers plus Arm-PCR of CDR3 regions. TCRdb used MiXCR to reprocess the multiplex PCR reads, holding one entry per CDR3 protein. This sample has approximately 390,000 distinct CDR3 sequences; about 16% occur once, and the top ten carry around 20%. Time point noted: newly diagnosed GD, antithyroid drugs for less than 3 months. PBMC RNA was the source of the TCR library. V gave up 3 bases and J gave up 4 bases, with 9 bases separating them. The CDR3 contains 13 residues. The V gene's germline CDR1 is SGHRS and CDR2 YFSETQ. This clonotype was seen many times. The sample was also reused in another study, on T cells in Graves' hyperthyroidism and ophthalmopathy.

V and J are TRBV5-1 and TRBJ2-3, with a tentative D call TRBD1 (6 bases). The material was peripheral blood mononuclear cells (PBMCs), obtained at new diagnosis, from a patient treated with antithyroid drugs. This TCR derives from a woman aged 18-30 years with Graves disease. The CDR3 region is CASSSEGADTQYF. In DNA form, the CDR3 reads TGCGCCAGCAGCTCTGAGGGGGCAGATACGCAGTATTTT. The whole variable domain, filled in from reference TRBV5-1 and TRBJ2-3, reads KAGVTQTPRYLIKTRGQQVTLSCSPISGHRSVSWYQQTPGQGLQFLFEYFSETQRNKGNFPGRFSGRQFSNSRSEMNVSTLELGDSALYLCASSSEGADTQYFGPGTRLTVL.